The present T cell receptor (beta chain) was sequenced within a study of blood T cell repertoires in COVID-19. Overall study context: From T cells, B-cell-depleted T cells, or PBMCs came the material, which was cDNA or gDNA.

Produced via immunoSEQ multiplex PCR; TCRdb's table is partial and in-frame only. There are some 200,000 clones in the sample; approximately 80% occur only once, and about an eighth lies in the top ten. The sequence was collected from a man aged 35 to 55 who had recovered from COVID-19. Input material: PBMCs or T cells enriched from blood (not recorded which).

The CDR3 sequence: CASSLRGVDGTDTQYF. CDR3 in DNA: TGTGCCAGCAGCTTACGGGGGGTAGACGGCACAGATACGCAGTATTTT. The genes are TRBV7-2 and TRBJ2-3; 7 bases are shared with TRBD2. V shed 2 bases, J shed 1 base, and the junction held 6 bases outside the gene matches. Germline V gene lookup returns CDR1 SGHTA and CDR2 FQGNSA. CDR3 size: 16 residues.